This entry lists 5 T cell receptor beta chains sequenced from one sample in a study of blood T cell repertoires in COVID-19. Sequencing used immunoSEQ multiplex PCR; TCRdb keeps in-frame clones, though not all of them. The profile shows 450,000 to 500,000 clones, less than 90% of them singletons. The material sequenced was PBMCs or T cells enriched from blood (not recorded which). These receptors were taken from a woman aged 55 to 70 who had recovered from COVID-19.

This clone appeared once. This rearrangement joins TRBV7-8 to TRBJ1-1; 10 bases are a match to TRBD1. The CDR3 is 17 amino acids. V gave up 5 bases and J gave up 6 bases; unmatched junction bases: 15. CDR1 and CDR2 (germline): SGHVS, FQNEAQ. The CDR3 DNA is TGTGCCAGCAGCCCGCCCTGGACAGGGGGAACGAGGGCTGAAGCTTTCTTT. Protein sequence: CASSPPWTGGTRAEAFF.

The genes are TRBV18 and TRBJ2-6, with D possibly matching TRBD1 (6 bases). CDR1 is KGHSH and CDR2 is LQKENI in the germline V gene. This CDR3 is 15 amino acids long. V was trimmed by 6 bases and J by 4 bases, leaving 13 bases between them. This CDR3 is CASSHRVAGANVLTF. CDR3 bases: TGTGCCAGCTCCCACAGGGTAGCCGGGGCCAACGTCCTGACTTTC.

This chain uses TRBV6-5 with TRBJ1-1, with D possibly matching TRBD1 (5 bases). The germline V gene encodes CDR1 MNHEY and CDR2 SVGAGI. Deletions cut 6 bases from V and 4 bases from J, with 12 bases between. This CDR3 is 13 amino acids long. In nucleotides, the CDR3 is TGTGCCAGCAGCTGGGGGGAAAGCACTGAAGCTTTCTTT. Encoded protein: CASSWGESTEAFF.

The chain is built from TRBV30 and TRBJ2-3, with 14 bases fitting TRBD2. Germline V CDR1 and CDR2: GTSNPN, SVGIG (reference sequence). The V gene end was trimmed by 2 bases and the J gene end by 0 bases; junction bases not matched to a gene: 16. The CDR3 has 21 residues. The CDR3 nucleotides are TGTGCCTGGAGTCCCCTGGGCGAGACTAGCGGGGGGGTCCTTAGCACAGATACGCAGTATTTT. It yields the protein CAWSPLGETSGGVLSTDTQYF.

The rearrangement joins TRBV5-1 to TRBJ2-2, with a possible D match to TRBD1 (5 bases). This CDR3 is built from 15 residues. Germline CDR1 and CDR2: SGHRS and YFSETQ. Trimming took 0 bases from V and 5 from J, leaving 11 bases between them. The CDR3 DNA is TGCGCCAGCAGCTTGGAGGTCAGGGTAACCGGGGAGCTGTTTTTT. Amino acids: CASSLEVRVTGELFF.